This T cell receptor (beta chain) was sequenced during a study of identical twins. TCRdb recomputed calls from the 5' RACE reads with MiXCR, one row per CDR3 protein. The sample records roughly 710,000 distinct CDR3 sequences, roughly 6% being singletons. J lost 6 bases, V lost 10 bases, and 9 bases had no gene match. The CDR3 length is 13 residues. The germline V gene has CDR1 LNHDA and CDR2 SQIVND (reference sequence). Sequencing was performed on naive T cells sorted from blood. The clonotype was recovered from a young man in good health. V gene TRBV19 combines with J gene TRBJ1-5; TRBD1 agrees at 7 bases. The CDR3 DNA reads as TGTGCCACGCAGGGGGTGATGGGTCAGCCCCAGCATTTT. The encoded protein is CATQGVMGQPQHF.